Presented here are 24 T cell receptor beta chains from one specimen sequenced in a study of cytomegalovirus exposure and HLA in healthy donors (dated by TCRdb to about 2017). The library was obtained by the immunoSEQ multiplex PCR assay. For the multiplex PCR, a mixture combining 60 forward primers for TCR Vbeta segments and 13 reverse primers for TCR Jbeta segments was used. In TCRdb, the immuneACCESS table is reduced to in-frame sequences with V and J assigned. These tables do not hold every clone; where another copy was compared, an unresolved V gene accounts for under half, and the others remain unexplained. The sample table lists about 170,000 clones, nearly 80% of them with a count of one. The biggest ten clones account for about 0.93% of the sample. Sample: PBMCs. The source of these receptors is a woman aged 50 to 65 in good health and CMV-seropositive.

The chain joins TRBV5-4 to TRBJ2-7; TRBD2 aligns across 13 bases. The CDR3 runs to 16 residues. V lost 4 bases to trimming and J lost 7 bases; unmatched junction nucleotides: 11. Per the germline V gene, CDR1 is SGHNT and CDR2 is YYREEE (reference sequence). Written as DNA, the CDR3 is TGTGCCAGCAGCAAAGAGGGACTAGCGGGATCCAGGGAGCAGTACTTC. It codes for CASSKEGLAGSREQYF.

The V gene is TRBV29-1, the J gene TRBJ1-4; a weak D match, TRBD1 (6 bases). V was cut by 4 bases and J by 8 bases, with 11 bases left in between. The germline CDR1 and CDR2 sequences are SQVTM and ANQGSEA. The CDR3 is 12 amino acids. CDR3 in amino acids: CSVVMGAEKLFF. As DNA, the CDR3 is TGCAGCGTTGTCATGGGGGCGGAAAAACTGTTTTTT.

The V and J genes are TRBV23-1 and TRBJ2-2; 7 nucleotides match TRBD1. TRBV23-1 is annotated as an ORF whose role is uncertain. The CDR3 has 15 residues. The J segment lost 3 bases and the V segment lost 3 bases, leaving 4 bases of the junction unmatched. The CDR3 protein is CASSHRDRYTGELFF. Here the CDR3 DNA reads TGCGCCAGCAGTCATCGGGACAGATACACCGGGGAGCTGTTTTTT.

The CDR3 DNA sequence: TGTGCCAGCAGCTTGGAAGACTTCGGATCCTATGGCTACACCTTC. It codes for CASSLEDFGSYGYTF. The chain has TRBV5-6 and TRBJ1-2; D not resolved. Per germline, CDR1 SGHDT and CDR2 YYEEEE. The CDR3 contains 15 residues. Trimming cost V 0 bases and J 4 bases, with 13 bases left between them.

The chain combines TRBV9 with TRBJ2-5; no reliable D call. Germline V gene lookup returns CDR1 SGDLS and CDR2 YYNGEE. Trimming shortened V by 2 bases and J by 5 bases, and 7 bases separated the two germline ends. This CDR3 region has 12 residues. Here the CDR3 reads CASSVKEETQYF. For the CDR3, the DNA is TGTGCCAGCAGCGTGAAGGAGGAGACCCAGTACTTC.

The chain employs TRBV9 and TRBJ2-2, with D uncertain. This CDR3 is 14 amino acids long. V was clipped by 4 bases and J by 6 bases, with 13 bases between them. In germline, CDR1 is SGDLS, CDR2 YYNGEE. The CDR3 bases are TGTGCCAGCAGCCGCTCCCTAGTTCCCGGGGAGCTGTTTTTT. This codes for CASSRSLVPGELFF.

The count of this clone is one. This chain connects TRBV7-2 to TRBJ1-1, with D perhaps matching TRBD1 (6 bases). The CDR3 sequence is 14 residues long. V lost 4 bases, J lost 1 base, and 10 bases lay in between. CDR1 and CDR2 from the germline V gene are SGHTA and FQGNSA. Here the CDR3 reads CASSSQGPNTEAFF. The CDR3 coding sequence is TGTGCCAGCAGCTCACAGGGACCGAACACTGAAGCTTTCTTT.

V is TRBV6-6 and J is TRBJ2-7; D might be TRBD2 (6 bases). Trimming removed 6 bases at V and 0 bases at J, with 12 bases between. Looked up from germline, CDR1 is MNHNY and CDR2 is SVGAGI (reference sequence). This CDR3 is 14 amino acids long. In nucleotides, the CDR3 is TGTGCCAGCAGGCGGGGAAGGAGCTCCTACGAGCAGTACTTC. Its protein product is CASRRGRSSYEQYF.

V usage is TRBV7-8 and J usage is TRBJ2-5; unclear D gene. CDR1 is SGHVS and CDR2 is FQNEAQ in the germline V gene. CDR3 size: 14 residues. With 2 bases removed from V and 5 bases from J, the gap between germline ends came to 12 bases. The CDR3 is CASSLISDGETQYF. CDR3 coding DNA: TGTGCCAGCAGCTTAATTTCCGACGGGGAGACCCAGTACTTC.

V gene TRBV6-1 combines with J gene TRBJ1-4, with TRBD1 as a possible D gene (5 bases). Germline assignment: CDR1 MNHNS and CDR2 SASEGT. Trimming cost V 6 bases and J 0 bases, with 11 bases left between them. The CDR3 extends over 15 amino acids. The CDR3 is CASRSRDSTNEKLFF. The CDR3 DNA sequence: TGTGCCAGCAGATCTAGGGACTCAACTAATGAAAAACTGTTTTTT.

This rearrangement joins TRBV7-9 to TRBJ1-1; 9 positions match TRBD1. In germline, CDR1 is SEHNR, CDR2 FQNEAQ (reference sequence). The CDR3 contains 13 residues. V lost 8 bases and J lost 8; bases outside the gene matches: 9. DNA of the CDR3: TGTGCCAGCGGGGACAGGGAGGTGGTGGAAGCTTTCTTT. Protein sequence: CASGDREVVEAFF.

The chain recombines TRBV2 with TRBJ2-7; the D is unclear. Trimming removed 4 bases at V and 3 bases at J, with 4 bases between. CDR1 and CDR2 (germline): SNHLY, FYNNEI. The CDR3 spans 11 residues. CDR3 loop: CASSVFYEQYF. The DNA for the CDR3 is TGTGCCAGCAGTGTCTTCTACGAGCAGTACTTC.

The genes are TRBV12-5 and TRBJ1-2; unclear D gene. The ends were cut back, 6 bases at V and 6 bases at J, with 8 bases in the middle. The germline V gene encodes CDR1 LGHNT and CDR2 FRNRAP. The CDR3 spans 11 residues. CDR3 DNA: TGTGCTAGTGGAACCGAGGATGGCTACACCTTC. Translating gives CASGTEDGYTF.

This rearrangement joins TRBV2 to TRBJ2-2; 11 positions match TRBD2. The CDR3 has 15 amino acids. Losses at the gene ends were 9 bases for V and 2 bases for J; bases not matched to a gene: 5. From germline, CDR1 is SNHLY and CDR2 FYNNEI. The CDR3, as DNA: TGTGCCAGTCTGACTAGCGGGGAAAACACCGGGGAGCTGTTTTTT. Amino acid sequence: CASLTSGENTGELFF.

Written as DNA, the CDR3 is TGCAGCGTTGAAGATACGGGAAAGTCCTACGAGCAGTACTTC. Translated, it gives CSVEDTGKSYEQYF. The rearrangement uses TRBV29-1 and TRBJ2-7; TRBD2 is a possible D gene (5 bases). This CDR3 has 14 amino acids. The ends were cut back, 0 bases at V and 1 base at J, with 10 bases in the middle. The germline gives CDR1 SQVTM, CDR2 ANQGSEA.

This chain joins TRBV18 and TRBJ2-7; 9 nucleotides agree with TRBD2. The CDR3 has 14 amino acids. V lost 3 bases to trimming and J lost 7 bases; unmatched junction nucleotides: 7. CDR1 is KGHSH and CDR2 is LQKENI in the germline V gene. CDR3 sequence: CASSPIAGAGEQYF. Here the CDR3 DNA reads TGTGCCAGCTCACCCATAGCGGGAGCAGGGGAGCAGTACTTC.

The rearrangement links TRBV15 to TRBJ1-2, with 7 bases identical to TRBD1. This CDR3 comprises 12 residues. The germline V gene encodes CDR1 LNHNV and CDR2 YYDKDF (reference sequence). With V trimmed by 4 bases and J by 8 bases, 4 bases remained unmatched. CDR3 bases: TGTGCCACCAGCACAGGGGGGTTCGGCTACACCTTC. Translating gives CATSTGGFGYTF.

The chain joins TRBV4-1 to TRBJ2-7; possible D gene TRBD1, 8 bases. V lost 1 base and J 2 bases, leaving 18 bases between the germline ends. The length of the CDR3 is 17 residues. Looked up from germline, CDR1 is MGHRA and CDR2 is YSYEKL. CDR3 loop: CASSQVRGGTGPYEQYF. CDR3 nucleotide sequence: TGCGCCAGCAGCCAAGTGAGGGGGGGGACAGGTCCCTACGAGCAGTACTTC.

This rearrangement joins TRBV5-4 to TRBJ1-2; possible D gene TRBD1, 6 bases. From germline, CDR1 is SGHNT and CDR2 YYREEE (reference sequence). The CDR3 is 13 residues long. Trimming stripped 4 bases from V and 4 bases from J, with 11 bases between. CDR3 amino acids: CASSDGQTYGYTF. CDR3 coding DNA: TGTGCCAGCAGCGATGGACAGACCTATGGCTACACCTTC.

The V gene is TRBV9, the J gene TRBJ2-3; 9 bases agree with TRBD1. Trimming removed 4 bases from V and 1 base from J; junction bases left unmatched: 4. The CDR3 sequence is 15 residues long. Germline CDR1 reads SGDLS; CDR2 reads YYNGEE. The CDR3 sequence is CASSPRTGGTDTQYF. The CDR3 DNA reads as TGTGCCAGCAGCCCAAGGACAGGGGGCACAGATACGCAGTATTTT.

J is TRBJ2-7 and V is TRBV9; possible D gene TRBD1, 6 bases. This CDR3 has 14 amino acids. V dropped 3 bases and J dropped 2 bases, with 12 bases sitting between them. From germline, CDR1 is SGDLS and CDR2 YYNGEE. CDR3 sequence: CASSAGQIAYEQYF. CDR3 coding DNA: TGTGCCAGCAGCGCCGGACAGATTGCCTACGAGCAGTACTTC.

The gene calls are TRBV6-1 and TRBJ2-3; 9 bases fit TRBD2. V shed 2 bases, J shed 5 bases, and the junction held 5 bases outside the gene matches. The V gene's germline CDR1 is MNHNS and CDR2 SASEGT. This CDR3 is built from 15 residues. The CDR3 sequence: CASSEWRGGIDTQYF. The DNA for the CDR3 is TGTGCCAGCAGTGAATGGCGGGGGGGGATAGATACGCAGTATTTT.

The J gene is TRBJ2-7, the V gene TRBV6-1; D unclear. Deletions cut 1 base from V and 4 bases from J, with 17 bases between. Germline CDR1 reads MNHNS; CDR2 reads SASEGT. This CDR3 contains 16 residues. CDR3 loop: CASSEGAGRPRYEQYF. The CDR3 nucleotides read TGTGCCAGCAGTGAAGGGGCAGGTCGCCCTCGATACGAGCAGTACTTC.

The chain uses TRBV19 and TRBJ2-1; 10 bases are shared with TRBD1. The CDR3 has 13 amino acids. J was trimmed by 6 bases and V by 6 bases; bases with no gene match: 2. From germline, CDR1 is LNHDA and CDR2 SQIVND (reference sequence). CDR3 protein: CASSGQGVNEQFF. As DNA, the CDR3 is TGTGCCAGTAGCGGACAGGGGGTCAATGAGCAGTTCTTC.